Shown below are 23 T cell receptor beta chains from a single sample sequenced in a study of blood T cell repertoires in COVID-19. The assay was immunoSEQ multiplex PCR, and TCRdb's table has in-frame clones only and misses some. The sample yields some 78,000 clones, 90% seen once. The source material was peripheral blood. These receptor sequences come from a woman aged 45 to 65 in a cohort sampled during active COVID-19.

The rearrangement links TRBV3-1 (or the pseudogene TRBV3-2) to TRBJ1-1; D not certain. Germline V gene lookup returns CDR1 LGHDT and CDR2 YNNKEL (reference sequence). The CDR3 runs 13 residues. The V and J ends lost 4 bases and 6 bases respectively, with 12 bases between them. CDR3 sequence (DNA): TGTGCCAGCAGCCTCCTATCAACCTCTGAAGCTTTCTTT. Encoded protein: CASSLLSTSEAFF.

The chain couples TRBV2 to TRBJ2-1; TRBD2 is a possible D gene (6 bases). The germline CDR1 and CDR2 sequences are SNHLY and FYNNEI. Trimming removed 0 bases from V and 8 bases from J, with 17 bases in between. The CDR3 is made up of 16 amino acids. CDR3 loop: CASSEATRERTHEQFF. CDR3 DNA: TGTGCCAGCAGTGAAGCGACACGGGAGAGGACGCATGAGCAGTTCTTC.

CDR3 sequence: CASSISGGMETQYF. CDR3 bases: TGTGCCAGTAGTATCTCCGGCGGGATGGAGACCCAGTACTTC. V usage is TRBV19 and J usage is TRBJ2-5; weak D call: TRBD2 (6 bases). Trimming took 3 bases from V and 5 from J, leaving 13 bases between them. Germline V lookup: CDR1 LNHDA, CDR2 SQIVND (reference sequence). This CDR3 has 14 amino acids.

This clone showed up just once. V gene TRBV2 combines with J gene TRBJ1-1; 7 bases match TRBD1. This CDR3 spans 18 amino acids. Germline CDR1 reads SNHLY; CDR2 reads FYNNEI. The J segment lost 0 bases and the V segment lost 6 bases, leaving 16 bases of the junction unmatched. The CDR3 loop reads CASRNRRGGTAMNTEAFF. The CDR3 bases are TGTGCCAGCAGGAACCGCCGGGGGGGGACAGCCATGAACACTGAAGCTTTCTTT.

This clone was counted a few times. The genes are TRBV15 and TRBJ1-5, with D unresolved. Germline V gene sequence: CDR1 LNHNV, CDR2 YYDKDF (reference sequence). The length of the CDR3 is 14 residues. V was clipped by 0 bases and J by 4 bases, with 7 bases between them. CDR3 region: CATSRDPENQPQHF. The CDR3 nucleotides are TGTGCCACCAGCAGAGATCCGGAGAATCAGCCCCAGCATTTT.

The chain recombines TRBV2 with TRBJ1-6, with 8 bases matching TRBD1. Trimming at V came to 1 base and at J to 7 bases, leaving 0 bases not matched to a gene. The CDR3 has 14 amino acids. The germline V gene encodes CDR1 SNHLY and CDR2 FYNNEI. CDR3 nucleotides: TGTGCCAGCAGTGAAGGGACAGGGAATTCACCCCTCCACTTT. Residues: CASSEGTGNSPLHF.

The chain combines TRBV27 with TRBJ1-1; D remains unclear. Germline V gene lookup returns CDR1 MNHEY and CDR2 SMNVEV (reference sequence). V was shortened by 5 bases and J by 2 bases, with 9 bases between the two germline ends. CDR3 length: 13 residues. CDR3 protein: CASSVLLNTEAFF. The CDR3 coding sequence is TGTGCCAGCAGTGTGTTACTAAACACTGAAGCTTTCTTT.

The gene calls are TRBV2 and TRBJ1-2, with D uncertain. Germline values: CDR1 SNHLY, CDR2 FYNNEI. Trimming left V 8 bases short and J 4 bases short, with 14 bases between. CDR3 length: 13 amino acids. The CDR3 region has the DNA TGTGCCAGCGGGGAGTCTGCCATCTATGGCTACACCTTC. Protein: CASGESAIYGYTF.

This clone was observed a few times. The chain uses TRBV7-9 and TRBJ2-4; 7 bases line up with TRBD1. Germline CDR1 reads SEHNR; CDR2 reads FQNEAQ (reference sequence). The CDR3 runs to 14 residues. The trim removed 4 bases at V and 7 bases at J, leaving 7 bases unmatched. This CDR3 is CASSSDRERNIQYF. The CDR3 coding sequence is TGTGCCAGCAGCTCCGACAGGGAAAGGAACATTCAGTACTTC.

The chain joins TRBV9 to TRBJ2-2, with 9 bases lining up with TRBD2. The CDR3 is made up of 14 amino acids. Germline CDR1 reads SGDLS; CDR2 reads YYNGEE. V lost 0 bases, J lost 8 bases, and 2 bases stayed unmatched. CDR3 region: CASSVDSGRGELFF. The CDR3 DNA follows: TGTGCCAGCAGCGTAGATAGCGGGAGAGGGGAGCTGTTTTTT. Together with reference TRBV9 and TRBJ2-2, the CDR3 gives the full variable domain: DSGVTQTPKHLITATGQRVTLRCSPRSGDLSVYWYQQSLDQGLQFLIQYYNGEERAKGNILERFSAQQFPDLHSELNLSSLELGDSALYFCASSVDSGRGELFFGEGSRLTVL.

V and J are TRBV28 and TRBJ2-3; 11 bases line up with TRBD1. The CDR3 runs to 17 residues. V trimming: 1 base; J trimming: 4 bases; junction bases outside the gene matches: 7. The germline V gene encodes CDR1 MDHEN and CDR2 SYDVKM. The CDR3 sequence is CASSLFQGTGGSDTQYF. CDR3 DNA: TGTGCCAGCAGTTTATTCCAAGGGACAGGGGGTTCAGATACGCAGTATTTT.

In nucleotides, the CDR3 is TGTGCCAGCAGCTTAGGGCTAGCGACTCGGAATGAGCAGTTCTTC. Translated: CASSLGLATRNEQFF. V gene TRBV7-2 combines with J gene TRBJ2-1; D might be TRBD2 (6 bases). Per germline, CDR1 SGHTA and CDR2 FQGNSA. The V and J ends lost 1 base and 7 bases respectively, with 14 bases between them. This CDR3 region has 15 residues.

The V call is TRBV7-9, the J call TRBJ1-1; tentatively, D is TRBD1 (5 bases). The germline V gene has CDR1 SEHNR and CDR2 FQNEAQ (reference sequence). The CDR3 loop spans 14 amino acids. Trimming shortened V by 5 bases and J by 0 bases, and 10 bases separated the two germline ends. The CDR3 DNA reads TGTGCCAGCAGCCAATCGACAGTGAACACTGAAGCTTTCTTT. It yields the protein CASSQSTVNTEAFF.

A word on this clone: The sample has other DNA sequences that encode this CDR3 too. The rearrangement uses TRBV11-2 and TRBJ1-5; D ambiguous. The V end was cut by 3 bases, the J end by 3 bases, with 6 bases between. CDR3 length: 13 amino acids. In germline, CDR1 is SGHAT, CDR2 FQNNGV. The CDR3 nucleotides are TGTGCCAGCAGCTTCGGGTCCAATCAGCCCCAGCATTTT. It codes for CASSFGSNQPQHF.

The chain carries TRBV5-5 and TRBJ1-2, with TRBD1 as a possible D gene (5 bases). Germline V CDR1 and CDR2: SGHKS, YYEKEE (reference sequence). V dropped 1 base and J dropped 10 bases, with 11 bases sitting between them. This CDR3 is 12 amino acids long. CDR3 loop: CASSLRQGVYTF. CDR3 DNA: TGTGCCAGCAGCTTGAGGCAGGGTGTCTACACCTTC.

V and J are TRBV18 and TRBJ1-4; 7 bases fit TRBD1. The CDR3 has 17 residues. V trimming: 2 bases; J trimming: 1 base; junction bases outside the gene matches: 7. Germline values: CDR1 KGHSH, CDR2 LQKENI. CDR3 residues: CASSPTRDRETNEKLFF. The CDR3 DNA reads as TGTGCCAGCTCACCAACAAGGGACAGAGAAACTAATGAAAAACTGTTTTTT.

The chain joins TRBV30 to TRBJ2-7; 10 positions agree with TRBD2. V lost 5 bases, J lost 4 bases, and 14 bases stayed unmatched. Germline V lookup: CDR1 GTSNPN, CDR2 SVGIG (reference sequence). This CDR3 has 16 residues. The CDR3 here is CAWCPMGASGSYEQYF. Written as DNA, the CDR3 is TGTGCCTGGTGCCCTATGGGGGCTAGCGGGAGTTACGAGCAGTACTTC.

The chain is built from TRBV14 and TRBJ2-7; possible D gene TRBD2, 5 bases. Germline V gene data show CDR1 as SGHDN and CDR2 as FVKESK. CDR3 length: 15 residues. V lost 5 bases and J lost 5, with 19 bases in between. For the CDR3, the DNA is TGTGCCAGCAGCATCCCGGGAAGAGTCCCCCACGAGCAGTACTTC. Translating gives CASSIPGRVPHEQYF.

The gene calls are TRBV7-9 and TRBJ2-1; the D gene is possibly TRBD2 (6 bases). Trimming cost V 5 bases and J 5 bases, with 19 bases left between them. Germline V gives CDR1 SEHNR, CDR2 FQNEAQ (reference sequence). The CDR3 runs 16 residues. The CDR3 sequence: CASSIPIGGRNNEQFF. CDR3 DNA sequence: TGTGCCAGCAGCATACCGATCGGGGGTAGGAACAATGAGCAGTTCTTC. The full variable domain, its missing parts supplied by reference TRBV7-9 and TRBJ2-1, is DTGVSQNPRHKITKRGQNVTFRCDPISEHNRLYWYRQTLGQGPEFLTYFQNEAQLEKSRLLSDRFSAERPKGSFSTLEIQRTEQGDSAMYLCASSIPIGGRNNEQFFGPGTRLTVL.

The chain links TRBV21-1 to TRBJ2-1; TRBD1, the D gene given by the table, was not confirmed from the DNA. TRBV21-1 is described as a pseudogene. The CDR3 sequence is 13 residues long. This CDR3 reads CASFPRGYNEQFF. The CDR3 DNA sequence: TGTGCCAGCTTCCCTAGGGGCTACAATGAGCAGTTCTTC.

The CDR3 DNA reads TGTGCCAGCAGCCCCGACAGGACAACTAATGAAAAACTGTTTTTT. It encodes CASSPDRTTNEKLFF. The chain links TRBV28 to TRBJ1-4; D perhaps matches TRBD1 (6 bases). V lost 6 bases to trimming and J lost 0 bases, with 11 bases between them. Germline CDR1 and CDR2: MDHEN and SYDVKM. The CDR3 has 15 amino acids. The whole variable domain, filled in from reference TRBV28 and TRBJ1-4, reads DVKVTQSSRYLVKRTGEKVFLECVQDMDHENMFWYRQDPGLGLRLIYFSYDVKMKEKGDIPEGYSVSREKKERFSLILESASTNQTSMYLCASSPDRTTNEKLFFGSGTQLSVL.

The CDR3 DNA reads TGCGCCAGCAGTCTCACAGGGGCGGCTAATGAAAAACTGTTTTTT. Translation gives CASSLTGAANEKLFF. V is TRBV5-1 and J is TRBJ1-4, with 7 bases identical to TRBD1. CDR1 and CDR2 (germline): SGHRS, YFSETQ. V lost 5 bases and J lost 3; bases outside the gene matches: 7. The CDR3 spans 15 residues.

Only a few counts were recorded for this clone. This sequence joins TRBV28 and TRBJ1-2; 11 bases align to TRBD1. Trimming at V came to 8 bases and at J to 3 bases, leaving 2 bases not matched to a gene. Looked up from germline, CDR1 is MDHEN and CDR2 is SYDVKM. This CDR3 region has 13 residues. The CDR3 loop is CASRTGGDYGYTF. The CDR3 nucleotides are TGTGCCAGCCGGACAGGGGGCGACTATGGCTACACCTTC.